The 30 T cell receptor beta chains listed next were all sequenced from one sample in a study of blood T cell repertoires in COVID-19. Generated by immunoSEQ multiplex PCR, the TCRdb table keeps only in-frame clones and is missing some. The sample shows fewer than 150,000 clones, about 87% of them seen only once. Sequencing used PBMCs or T cells enriched from blood (not recorded which). The receptors were sampled from a man aged 50 or older in a cohort exposed to, infected with or recovered from COVID-19 (not recorded which).

The chain couples TRBV2 to TRBJ2-1; 9 nucleotides line up with TRBD1. Germline assignment: CDR1 SNHLY and CDR2 FYNNEI. V lost 6 bases, J lost 2 bases, and 2 bases stayed unmatched. The length of the CDR3 is 14 residues. The DNA for the CDR3 is TGTGCCAGCAGGCGGGACAGGGCCTACAATGAGCAGTTCTTC. It yields the protein CASRRDRAYNEQFF.

The gene calls are TRBV5-4 and TRBJ2-5; the match to TRBD2 covers 7 bases. This CDR3 spans 14 amino acids. The germline gives CDR1 SGHNT, CDR2 YYREEE (reference sequence). Trimming at V came to 4 bases and at J to 2 bases, leaving 5 bases not matched to a gene. CDR3 amino acids: CASSKDGGQETQYF. DNA of the CDR3: TGTGCCAGCAGCAAAGACGGGGGGCAAGAGACCCAGTACTTC.

The chain couples TRBV19 to TRBJ2-7, with D possibly TRBD2 on 6 matching bases. Trimming stripped 2 bases from V and 6 bases from J, with 17 bases between. There are 15 residues in the CDR3. The germline gives CDR1 LNHDA, CDR2 SQIVND (reference sequence). Here the CDR3 DNA reads TGTGCCAGTAGTATAATCTCAGGAGGGCAGTCCGAGCAGTACTTC. Its protein product is CASSIISGGQSEQYF.

V gene TRBV29-1 combines with J gene TRBJ2-5; TRBD1 agrees at 8 bases. The junction had 4 bases not matched to a gene; V was cut back by 6 bases and J by 1 base. CDR1 SQVTM and CDR2 ANQGSEA come from the germline V gene. This CDR3 comprises 13 residues. CDR3 coding DNA: TGCAGCGTCGCAGGGGGCGGCCAAGAGACCCAGTACTTC. This translates into CSVAGGGQETQYF.

The chain joins TRBV30 to TRBJ1-6, with 11 bases lining up with TRBD1. This CDR3 is built from 16 residues. Losses at the gene ends were 0 bases for V and 9 bases for J; bases not matched to a gene: 7. Looked up from germline, CDR1 is GTSNPN and CDR2 is SVGIG (reference sequence). The CDR3 sequence is CAWSVPVGTGGSPLHF. The CDR3 DNA reads TGTGCCTGGAGTGTACCCGTTGGGACAGGGGGTTCACCCCTCCACTTT. The full variable domain, completed using reference TRBV30 and TRBJ1-6, is SQTIHQWPATLVQPVGSPLSLECTVEGTSNPNLYWYRQAAGRGLQLLFYSVGIGQISSEVPQNLSASRPQDRQFILSSKKLLLSDSGFYLCAWSVPVGTGGSPLHFGNGTRLTVT.

CDR3 residues: CASSRTANEKLFF. The CDR3 DNA is TGTGCCAGCTCGAGGACAGCTAATGAAAAACTGTTTTTT. The genes are TRBV12-3 or TRBV12-4 and TRBJ1-4; tentatively, D is TRBD1 (6 bases). The CDR3 runs 13 residues. The V gene lost 8 bases and the J gene lost 3 bases, with 10 bases spanning the gap.

V usage is TRBV12-3 or TRBV12-4 and J usage is TRBJ2-2, with D perhaps matching TRBD2 (5 bases). CDR3 size: 13 residues. V dropped 6 bases and J dropped 4 bases, with 9 bases sitting between them. CDR3 nucleotides: TGTGCCAGCAGCCGGACTGTCACCGGGGAGCTGTTTTTT. This sequence encodes CASSRTVTGELFF.

The chain employs TRBV9 and TRBJ2-7; 8 bases align to TRBD2. The J segment lost 1 base and the V segment lost 5 bases, leaving 5 bases of the junction unmatched. Germline V CDR1 and CDR2: SGDLS, YYNGEE. The CDR3 length is 14 residues. The CDR3 sequence is CASSETSGSYEQYF. As DNA, the CDR3 is TGTGCCAGCAGTGAAACTAGCGGATCCTACGAGCAGTACTTC.

The chain links TRBV30 to TRBJ2-7; the D gene is possibly TRBD2 (5 bases). Trimming removed 0 bases from V and 2 bases from J, with 8 bases in between. The length of the CDR3 is 13 residues. CDR1 GTSNPN and CDR2 SVGIG come from the germline V gene (reference sequence). The CDR3 reads CAWSVEGPYEQYF. CDR3 DNA sequence: TGTGCCTGGAGTGTAGAGGGTCCCTACGAGCAGTACTTC.

The rearrangement links TRBV5-5 to TRBJ1-1; possibly TRBD1 for D (5 bases). CDR1 is SGHKS and CDR2 is YYEKEE in the germline V gene (reference sequence). The CDR3 runs to 14 residues. The V and J ends lost 2 bases and 12 bases respectively, with 20 bases between them. CDR3: CASSLAPGGNWPFF. The DNA of the CDR3 is TGTGCCAGCAGCTTAGCACCGGGGGGGAATTGGCCTTTCTTT.

In its sample, this clone was seen a few times. The rearrangement links TRBV7-9 to TRBJ1-4; D unresolved. The CDR3 runs to 13 residues. Trimming stripped 1 base from V and 7 bases from J, with 7 bases between. CDR1 SEHNR and CDR2 FQNEAQ come from the germline V gene (reference sequence). CDR3 in DNA: TGTGCCAGCAGCTTAGGGGAGACTGAAAAACTGTTTTTT. The encoded protein is CASSLGETEKLFF.

With respect to this clone: The sample carries other DNA sequences with the same CDR3. The gene calls are TRBV7-8 and TRBJ1-5; D might be TRBD1 (5 bases). Trimming took 1 base from V and 5 from J, leaving 9 bases between them. Germline V gene lookup returns CDR1 SGHVS and CDR2 FQNEAQ. CDR3 length equals 14 residues. The chain's CDR3 is CASSLGQGDQPQHF. CDR3 DNA sequence: TGTGCCAGCAGCTTAGGGCAGGGCGATCAGCCCCAGCATTTT.

V gene TRBV18 combines with J gene TRBJ2-5, with 8 bases identical to TRBD2. The CDR3 consists of 14 residues. V was pared by 5 bases and J by 4 bases, with 6 bases of the junction left unmatched. Germline lookup yields CDR1 KGHSH and CDR2 LQKENI. CDR3 residues: CASSTLAGTETQYF. The CDR3 nucleotides read TGTGCCAGCTCAACCTTAGCGGGAACAGAGACCCAGTACTTC.

This sequence joins TRBV19 and TRBJ2-7; 7 positions agree with TRBD2. Unmatched junction bases numbered 14, after V lost 8 bases and J lost 4 bases. CDR3 length: 15 amino acids. Germline V gene sequence: CDR1 LNHDA, CDR2 SQIVND (reference sequence). The CDR3 loop reads CASQVREDPTYEQYF. CDR3 sequence (DNA): TGTGCCAGTCAGGTCCGGGAGGACCCTACTTACGAGCAGTACTTC.

The V and J genes are TRBV7-8 and TRBJ1-5, with 7 bases fitting TRBD1. CDR3 length: 13 residues. The junction had 3 bases not matched to a gene; V was cut back by 3 bases and J by 7 bases. Germline CDR1 reads SGHVS; CDR2 reads FQNEAQ. CDR3 residues: CASSFDRAQPQHF. The DNA for the CDR3 is TGTGCCAGCAGCTTTGACAGGGCCCAGCCCCAGCATTTT.

The gene calls are TRBV10-1 and TRBJ2-2, with 10 bases aligning to TRBD1. This CDR3 is 17 amino acids long. CDR1 and CDR2 (germline): WNHNN, SYGVQD (reference sequence). The trim removed 3 bases at V and 2 bases at J, leaving 6 bases unmatched. DNA of the CDR3: TGCGCCAGCAGTGACCCTGGGACAGGGGCAAACACCGGGGAGCTGTTTTTT. Translated, it gives CASSDPGTGANTGELFF.

J is TRBJ1-1 and V is TRBV7-9; D gene unclear. V lost 1 base and J 4 bases, leaving 13 bases between the germline ends. The germline gives CDR1 SEHNR, CDR2 FQNEAQ (reference sequence). This CDR3 has 15 residues. The CDR3 sequence is CASSLVGREGTEAFF. CDR3 nucleotide sequence: TGTGCCAGCAGCTTAGTCGGGCGGGAAGGCACTGAAGCTTTCTTT.

The chain recombines TRBV24-1 with TRBJ1-2, with 11 bases lining up with TRBD1. The V gene's germline CDR1 is KGHDR and CDR2 SFDVKD. This CDR3 comprises 16 residues. With V trimmed by 2 bases and J by 3 bases, 4 bases remained unmatched. The CDR3 region is CATSDSPGQGDYGYTF. DNA for the CDR3: TGTGCCACCAGTGATTCACCGGGACAGGGGGACTATGGCTACACCTTC.

V gene TRBV28 combines with J gene TRBJ2-7; a possible D gene is TRBD1 (6 bases). The CDR3 runs 13 residues. The germline V gene has CDR1 MDHEN and CDR2 SYDVKM. V lost 3 bases, J lost 2 bases, and 8 bases lay in between. The CDR3 nucleotides are TGTGCCAGCAGTTTCCCAGGGGCCTACGAGCAGTACTTC. It encodes CASSFPGAYEQYF.

The chain combines TRBV19 with TRBJ2-3, with TRBD1 matching over 9 bases. Germline V gene data show CDR1 as LNHDA and CDR2 as SQIVND (reference sequence). V lost 9 bases to trimming and J lost 4 bases; unmatched junction nucleotides: 8. The CDR3 contains 14 residues. CDR3 in amino acids: CASAGTGSSDTQYF. The CDR3 DNA sequence: TGTGCCAGCGCCGGGACAGGGTCCTCAGATACGCAGTATTTT.

The J gene is TRBJ1-2, the V gene TRBV12-3 or TRBV12-4, with D tentatively TRBD1 (6 bases). The CDR3 has 13 amino acids. Between the trimmed V and J ends, which lost 1 base and 7 bases, there was a span of 10 bases. The CDR3 protein is CASSLVQGSGYTF. The CDR3 nucleotides read TGTGCCAGCAGTTTAGTGCAGGGGTCTGGCTACACCTTC.

The rearrangement links TRBV7-9 to TRBJ1-4, with D maybe TRBD1 (6 bases). CDR1 and CDR2 from the germline V gene are SEHNR and FQNEAQ (reference sequence). CDR3 length: 14 amino acids. The V end was cut by 11 bases, the J end by 8 bases, with 21 bases between. The CDR3 protein is CASEGGGVGEKLFF. DNA for the CDR3: TGTGCCTCCGAGGGGGGGGGCGTCGGCGAAAAACTGTTTTTT.

J is TRBJ2-1 and V is TRBV5-1, with 9 bases lining up with TRBD1. The trim removed 0 bases at V and 9 bases at J, leaving 7 bases unmatched. Germline-derived CDR1 and CDR2 are SGHRS and YFSETQ. The CDR3 has 15 residues. CDR3 in amino acids: CASSLAGDRVGEQFF. The CDR3 DNA follows: TGCGCCAGCAGCTTGGCAGGGGACAGGGTGGGTGAGCAGTTCTTC.

The chain combines TRBV5-1 with TRBJ2-1; 12 bases align to TRBD2. The CDR3 extends over 14 amino acids. J was trimmed by 7 bases and V by 6 bases; bases with no gene match: 5. Germline loops: CDR1 SGHRS, CDR2 YFSETQ. The CDR3 is CASTETSGSNEQFF. The CDR3 DNA follows: TGCGCCAGCACCGAGACTAGCGGGAGTAATGAGCAGTTCTTC.

V usage is TRBV30 and J usage is TRBJ1-5; weak D call: TRBD1 (5 bases). The CDR3 has 15 amino acids. V was shortened by 7 bases and J by 2 bases, with 18 bases between the two germline ends. Germline CDR1 GTSNPN, CDR2 SVGIG (reference sequence). The CDR3 bases are TGTGCCTCGGGACCGCAGCTAGCGGGCAATCAGCCCCAGCATTTT. Protein product: CASGPQLAGNQPQHF.

The gene calls are TRBV30 and TRBJ2-7; 7 nucleotides agree with TRBD2. This CDR3 has 15 amino acids. The V and J ends lost 2 bases and 4 bases, in that order; junction bases with no gene match: 11. The germline gives CDR1 GTSNPN, CDR2 SVGIG (reference sequence). The CDR3 sequence: CAWSSTRLALYEQYF. Written as DNA, the CDR3 is TGTGCCTGGAGTTCTACTCGACTAGCACTTTACGAGCAGTACTTC. The complete variable domain, with remaining parts taken from reference TRBV30 and TRBJ2-7, reads SQTIHQWPATLVQPVGSPLSLECTVEGTSNPNLYWYRQAAGRGLQLLFYSVGIGQISSEVPQNLSASRPQDRQFILSSKKLLLSDSGFYLCAWSSTRLALYEQYFGPGTRLTVT.

This chain connects TRBV27 to TRBJ2-7; possible D gene TRBD2, 6 bases. The CDR3 loop spans 15 amino acids. In germline, CDR1 is MNHEY, CDR2 SMNVEV (reference sequence). The ends were cut back, 3 bases at V and 0 bases at J, with 12 bases in the middle. The CDR3 loop is CASSFSSEPSYEQYF. The CDR3 bases are TGTGCCAGCAGTTTTTCTAGCGAGCCCTCCTACGAGCAGTACTTC.

There are a few counts of this clone. The rearrangement uses TRBV28 and TRBJ2-7; TRBD1 agrees at 11 bases. The CDR3 extends over 15 amino acids. Germline CDR1 reads MDHEN; CDR2 reads SYDVKM. V shed 5 bases and J 5 bases; nucleotides not matched to a gene: 8. The chain's CDR3 is CASSPPGQGVDEQYF. The CDR3 nucleotides are TGTGCCAGCAGTCCCCCGGGACAGGGGGTTGACGAGCAGTACTTC.

This clone came up once. The chain couples TRBV5-1 to TRBJ2-2; D is ambiguous. The CDR3 is made up of 13 amino acids. CDR1 and CDR2 from the germline V gene are SGHRS and YFSETQ. The germline V and J ends were trimmed by 2 bases and 4 bases, with 6 bases remaining between them. CDR3 in amino acids: CASSLKLTGELFF. CDR3 nucleotides: TGCGCCAGCAGCTTAAAGCTCACCGGGGAGCTGTTTTTT. Variable domain in full (rest from reference TRBV5-1 and TRBJ2-2): KAGVTQTPRYLIKTRGQQVTLSCSPISGHRSVSWYQQTPGQGLQFLFEYFSETQRNKGNFPGRFSGRQFSNSRSEMNVSTLELGDSALYLCASSLKLTGELFFGEGSRLTVL.

This clone appeared a few times. The chain is built from TRBV6-4 and TRBJ2-1; D may be TRBD1 (8 bases). V lost 5 bases and J lost 9, with 14 bases in between. Germline loops: CDR1 MRHNA, CDR2 SNTAGT. The CDR3 is made up of 13 amino acids. Here the CDR3 DNA reads TGTGCCAGCAGTCCTACAGGGGGGGGTGAGCAGTTCTTC. This codes for CASSPTGGGEQFF.